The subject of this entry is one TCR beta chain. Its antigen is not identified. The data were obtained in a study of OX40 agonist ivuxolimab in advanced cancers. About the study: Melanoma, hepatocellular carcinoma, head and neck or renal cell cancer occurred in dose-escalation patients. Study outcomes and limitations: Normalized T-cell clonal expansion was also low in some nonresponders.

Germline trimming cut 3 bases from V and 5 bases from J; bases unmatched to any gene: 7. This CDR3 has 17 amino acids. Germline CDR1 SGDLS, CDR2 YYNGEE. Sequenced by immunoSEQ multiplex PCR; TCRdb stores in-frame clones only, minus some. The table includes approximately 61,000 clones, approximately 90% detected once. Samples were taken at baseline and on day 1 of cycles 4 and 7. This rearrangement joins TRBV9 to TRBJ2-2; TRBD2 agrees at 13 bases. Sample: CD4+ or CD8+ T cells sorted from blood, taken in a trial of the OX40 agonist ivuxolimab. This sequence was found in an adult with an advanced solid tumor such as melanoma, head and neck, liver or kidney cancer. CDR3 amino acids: CASSEPLAGGRTGELFF. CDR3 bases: TGTGCCAGCAGCGAGCCACTAGCGGGAGGGCGGACCGGGGAGCTGTTTTTT.